The subject of this entry is one T cell receptor beta chain. The data belong to a study of a mutant IDH1 vaccine in newly diagnosed glioma. TCRdb's copy holds only in-frame clones and misses some; the assay was immunoSEQ multiplex PCR. The sample carries 60,000 to 75,000 clones, approximately 82% recorded once. Stated time point: baseline, week 1 (first vaccination visit). This sample's treatment: pre-vaccination baseline after standard-of-care therapy. The CDR3 covers 14 residues. The V segment lost 4 bases and the J segment 5 bases; nucleotides outside the gene matches: 6. In germline, CDR1 is SGHRS, CDR2 YFSETQ.

The chain couples TRBV5-1 to TRBJ2-5, with TRBD2 matching 9 bases. Sequencing was performed on peripheral blood mononuclear cells (PBMCs), taken from a glioma patient treated with radiotherapy, temozolomide or both. This TCR derives from a woman aged 18-35 years with glioma. Some clones in this sample may be carry-over from other donors' samples. The CDR3 loop is CASSISGGWETQYF. The CDR3 DNA reads TGCGCCAGCAGCATTAGCGGGGGTTGGGAGACCCAGTACTTC.